This is a list of T cell receptor beta chains from one sample in a study of blood T cell repertoires in COVID-19. Produced via immunoSEQ multiplex PCR; TCRdb's table is partial and in-frame only. The sample contains just under 40,000 clones, 90% to 95% of which appear only once. Material for sequencing was peripheral blood. These receptors were collected from a human donor with active COVID-19. The donor label of this sample is uncertain. The CDR3 runs from the conserved cysteine through the conserved F or W. Each record gives: clone size, V gene, D gene, J gene, CDR3 DNA, CDR3 protein. The D gene is left open where the match is weak. Expanded clones are given a class, and other clones once, few, many or no size at all.

abundance: -
v_gene: TRBV6-1
d_gene: TRBD2
j_gene: TRBJ2-3
CDR3nt: TGTGCCAGCAGTGAACCCGCGGGGGGGCCCCCAGATACGCAGTATTTT
CDR3aa: CASSEPAGGPPDTQYF

abundance: -
v_gene: TRBV2
d_gene: TRBD2
j_gene: TRBJ2-1
CDR3nt: TGTGCCAGCAGTGTAAGCGCGGGGGGGCCTGGCTATGAGCAGTTCTTC
CDR3aa: CASSVSAGGPGYEQFF

abundance: -
v_gene: TRBV5-1
d_gene: TRBD1
j_gene: TRBJ1-3
CDR3nt: TGCGCCAGCAGCTTGACAGGGGTAGTTGGAAACACCATATATTTT
CDR3aa: CASSLTGVVGNTIYF

abundance: -
v_gene: TRBV12-2
d_gene: -
j_gene: TRBJ2-2
CDR3nt: TGTGCAAGTCGCTTACTAAGGGACTACTTGGGGACCGGGGAGCTGTTTTTT
CDR3aa: CASRLLRDYLGTGELFF

abundance: -
v_gene: TRBV14
d_gene: -
j_gene: TRBJ2-7
CDR3nt: TGTGCCAGCAGCCAAGATTATGGGGCTTACGAGCAGTACTTC
CDR3aa: CASSQDYGAYEQYF

abundance: -
v_gene: TRBV10-3
d_gene: TRBD2
j_gene: TRBJ2-7
CDR3nt: TGTGCCATCAGCTTGGGACTAGACTACGAGCAGTACTTC
CDR3aa: CAISLGLDYEQYF

abundance: -
v_gene: TRBV2
d_gene: TRBD1
j_gene: TRBJ2-7
CDR3nt: TGTGCCAGCAGTGCTTTAACAGGGGGCTATTACGAGCAGTACTTC
CDR3aa: CASSALTGGYYEQYF

abundance: -
v_gene: TRBV18
d_gene: TRBD1
j_gene: TRBJ1-6
CDR3nt: TGTGCCAGCTCACCTGGACAGGGGGGAGTTAAGAATTCACCCCTCCACTTT
CDR3aa: CASSPGQGGVKNSPLHF

abundance: -
v_gene: TRBV7-2
d_gene: -
j_gene: TRBJ1-4
CDR3nt: TGTGCCAGCAGCCCGGGGATGGGGAATGAAAAACTGTTTTTT
CDR3aa: CASSPGMGNEKLFF

abundance: -
v_gene: TRBV19
d_gene: TRBD1
j_gene: TRBJ1-1
CDR3nt: TGTGCCAGTATTCAGGGGGCGGCTATGAACACTGAAGCTTTCTTT
CDR3aa: CASIQGAAMNTEAFF

abundance: -
v_gene: TRBV14
d_gene: -
j_gene: TRBJ1-1
CDR3nt: TGTGCCAGCAGCCAAGATGTCGGGGGTGCAGCTTTCTTT
CDR3aa: CASSQDVGGAAFF

abundance: -
v_gene: TRBV19
d_gene: -
j_gene: TRBJ1-1
CDR3nt: TGTGCCAGTAGTATACCCGGGAAGACAGTCGGGGGTCCGAACACTGAAGCTTTCTTT
CDR3aa: CASSIPGKTVGGPNTEAFF

abundance: -
v_gene: TRBV10-3
d_gene: -
j_gene: TRBJ2-7
CDR3nt: TGTGCCATCAGTGTCGGAGGGGTCCCCTACGAGCAGTACTTC
CDR3aa: CAISVGGVPYEQYF

abundance: -
v_gene: TRBV5-1
d_gene: -
j_gene: TRBJ2-3
CDR3nt: TGCGCCAGCAGCCCACGGACTTCAACAGATACGCAGTATTTT
CDR3aa: CASSPRTSTDTQYF

abundance: -
v_gene: TRBV12-3/TRBV12-4
d_gene: -
j_gene: TRBJ2-1
CDR3nt: TGTGCCAGCCAGCCGCTCGGGAATGAGCAGTTCTTC
CDR3aa: CASQPLGNEQFF

abundance: -
v_gene: TRBV7-2
d_gene: -
j_gene: TRBJ2-3
CDR3nt: TGTGCCAGCAGTCATACCCCGGACTCGTCGGCCACAGATACGCAGTATTTT
CDR3aa: CASSHTPDSSATDTQYF

abundance: -
v_gene: TRBV7-2
d_gene: TRBD2
j_gene: TRBJ2-1
CDR3nt: TGTGCCAACCTCGACGCGGCGGGAGACAATGAGCAGTTCTTC
CDR3aa: CANLDAAGDNEQFF

abundance: -
v_gene: TRBV11-2
d_gene: TRBD2
j_gene: TRBJ2-5
CDR3nt: TGTGCCAGCAGCTTGTCCTGGAGCGGGACGGAGACCCAGTACTTC
CDR3aa: CASSLSWSGTETQYF

abundance: once
v_gene: TRBV10-1
d_gene: TRBD1
j_gene: TRBJ2-5
CDR3nt: TGCGCCAGCAGTGAGGTGTCAGGGGGAGAGACCCAGTACTTC
CDR3aa: CASSEVSGGETQYF

abundance: medium-sized
v_gene: TRBV3-1/TRBV3-2
d_gene: TRBD1
j_gene: TRBJ2-6
CDR3nt: TGTGCCAGCAGTCAAACAGGGGTTTCTGGGGCCAACGTCCTGACTTTC
CDR3aa: CASSQTGVSGANVLTF

abundance: -
v_gene: TRBV15
d_gene: TRBD2
j_gene: TRBJ2-2
CDR3nt: TGTGCCACCAGCAGTACGGGACTAGCGGGAGGAACCGGGGAGCTGTTTTTT
CDR3aa: CATSSTGLAGGTGELFF

abundance: -
v_gene: TRBV7-9
d_gene: -
j_gene: TRBJ2-3
CDR3nt: TGTGCCAGCAGCTTAGTTTTTGGGCCCACAGATACGCAGTATTTT
CDR3aa: CASSLVFGPTDTQYF

abundance: -
v_gene: TRBV7-2
d_gene: -
j_gene: TRBJ1-5
CDR3nt: TGTGCCAGCAGCTCCACCGGGACATATAATCAGCCCCAGCATTTT
CDR3aa: CASSSTGTYNQPQHF

abundance: few
v_gene: TRBV19
d_gene: TRBD1
j_gene: TRBJ2-7
CDR3nt: TGTGCCAGTAGTATCGGGACTACAGGGGGCCAGGAGCAGTACTTC
CDR3aa: CASSIGTTGGQEQYF

abundance: -
v_gene: TRBV10-3
d_gene: -
j_gene: TRBJ2-6
CDR3nt: TGTGCCATCAGTGGCAGGGATTCCTCTGGGGCCAACGTCCTGACTTTC
CDR3aa: CAISGRDSSGANVLTF

abundance: -
v_gene: TRBV5-1
d_gene: -
j_gene: TRBJ1-3
CDR3nt: TGCGCCAGCAGCTCCATGGGGGCCATGGGAGGAAACACCATATATTTT
CDR3aa: CASSSMGAMGGNTIYF

abundance: -
v_gene: TRBV7-9
d_gene: -
j_gene: TRBJ2-5
CDR3nt: TGTGCCAGCAGCTTAGCTGAAGGGGCGACCCAGTACTTC
CDR3aa: CASSLAEGATQYF

abundance: -
v_gene: TRBV27
d_gene: -
j_gene: TRBJ2-7
CDR3nt: TGTGCCAGCAGTTTATCGACGCTAGCGCCCTACGAGCAGTACTTC
CDR3aa: CASSLSTLAPYEQYF

abundance: -
v_gene: TRBV4-3
d_gene: TRBD1
j_gene: TRBJ1-3
CDR3nt: TGCGCCAGCAGCCATACCCCCGGACAGGGCCCTGGAAACACCATATATTTT
CDR3aa: CASSHTPGQGPGNTIYF

abundance: -
v_gene: TRBV15
d_gene: TRBD2
j_gene: TRBJ2-1
CDR3nt: TGTGCCACCAGCAAACTTAGCGGGGCCCTCTTGGATGAGCAGTTCTTC
CDR3aa: CATSKLSGALLDEQFF

abundance: -
v_gene: TRBV29-1
d_gene: -
j_gene: TRBJ2-2
CDR3nt: TGCAGCGTTGAAGAAACTCATATATTGGGCAGGAGGACCGGGGAGCTGTTTTTT
CDR3aa: CSVEETHILGRRTGELFF

abundance: -
v_gene: TRBV19
d_gene: -
j_gene: TRBJ1-5
CDR3nt: TGTGCCAGCCGAGAAAATTATAGCAATCAGCCCCAGCATTTT
CDR3aa: CASRENYSNQPQHF

abundance: -
v_gene: TRBV27
d_gene: TRBD1
j_gene: TRBJ1-1
CDR3nt: TGTGCCAGCAGTCTGCAGGGGGCCACTGAAGCTTTCTTT
CDR3aa: CASSLQGATEAFF

abundance: -
v_gene: TRBV6-4
d_gene: TRBD2
j_gene: TRBJ2-3
CDR3nt: TGTGCCAGCAGAGCGGGAGGGAGCACAGATACGCAGTATTTT
CDR3aa: CASRAGGSTDTQYF

abundance: -
v_gene: TRBV5-1
d_gene: TRBD1
j_gene: TRBJ2-5
CDR3nt: TGCGCCAGCAGCGTCGGGACAGGGGCTGGGGAGACCCAGTACTTC
CDR3aa: CASSVGTGAGETQYF

abundance: -
v_gene: TRBV9
d_gene: -
j_gene: TRBJ2-5
CDR3nt: TGTGCCAGCAGCGAGGGACAACAAGAGACCCAGTACTTC
CDR3aa: CASSEGQQETQYF

abundance: once
v_gene: TRBV19
d_gene: TRBD1
j_gene: TRBJ1-5
CDR3nt: TGTGCCAGTCACTCCGGGACAGGGGCAGTTTGGGGGCCCCAGCATTTT
CDR3aa: CASHSGTGAVWGPQHF

abundance: -
v_gene: TRBV9
d_gene: TRBD2
j_gene: TRBJ2-3
CDR3nt: TGTGCCAGCAGCATGGGGACTAGCGGGAGCTGGGGGGATACGCAGTATTTT
CDR3aa: CASSMGTSGSWGDTQYF

abundance: -
v_gene: TRBV9
d_gene: -
j_gene: TRBJ2-2
CDR3nt: TGTGCCAGCAGCGTAGCTGGGACTCGTGGCACCGGGGAGCTGTTTTTT
CDR3aa: CASSVAGTRGTGELFF

abundance: -
v_gene: TRBV12-5
d_gene: TRBD1
j_gene: TRBJ1-2
CDR3nt: TGTGCTAGTGGATCCGACAGGGGTGACTATGGCTACACCTTC
CDR3aa: CASGSDRGDYGYTF

abundance: once
v_gene: TRBV27
d_gene: -
j_gene: TRBJ2-2
CDR3nt: TGTGCCAGCAGTTTACTGAACACCGGGGAGCTGTTTTTT
CDR3aa: CASSLLNTGELFF

abundance: -
v_gene: TRBV5-1
d_gene: TRBD2
j_gene: TRBJ2-7
CDR3nt: TGCGCCAGCAGCTTGGTTCTAGCGGGCGAGCAGTACTTC
CDR3aa: CASSLVLAGEQYF

abundance: once
v_gene: TRBV28
d_gene: TRBD2
j_gene: TRBJ2-1
CDR3nt: TGTGCCAGCCAGGGACTAGCGGGAGGGTCGGGAGAGCAGTTCTTC
CDR3aa: CASQGLAGGSGEQFF

abundance: -
v_gene: TRBV5-1
d_gene: -
j_gene: TRBJ1-5
CDR3nt: TGCGCCAGCAGCTTGGTTGCGGGATCGGATCAGCCCCAGCATTTT
CDR3aa: CASSLVAGSDQPQHF

abundance: -
v_gene: TRBV2
d_gene: -
j_gene: TRBJ1-3
CDR3nt: TGTGCCAGCACCCTCGACAGGTCCTCTGGAAACACCATATATTTT
CDR3aa: CASTLDRSSGNTIYF

abundance: -
v_gene: TRBV6-6
d_gene: TRBD2
j_gene: TRBJ2-7
CDR3nt: TGTGCCAGTTCGGCTAGCGGCTACGAGCAGTACTTC
CDR3aa: CASSASGYEQYF

abundance: -
v_gene: TRBV4-1
d_gene: -
j_gene: TRBJ2-7
CDR3nt: TGCGCCAGCAGCCAAGAGGACACTACCTACGAGCAGTACTTC
CDR3aa: CASSQEDTTYEQYF

abundance: -
v_gene: TRBV9
d_gene: TRBD2
j_gene: TRBJ2-3
CDR3nt: TGTGCCAGCAGTTCGAGCGGGGGGACAGATACGCAGTATTTT
CDR3aa: CASSSSGGTDTQYF

abundance: -
v_gene: TRBV25-1
d_gene: TRBD2
j_gene: TRBJ2-1
CDR3nt: TGTGCCAGCAGGGGCGGGACTAGCGGGAGTAATGAGCAGTTCTTC
CDR3aa: CASRGGTSGSNEQFF

abundance: once
v_gene: TRBV5-8
d_gene: -
j_gene: TRBJ2-7
CDR3nt: TGTGCCAGCAGCCGCGGGGGCCCCTACGAGCAGTACTTC
CDR3aa: CASSRGGPYEQYF

abundance: once
v_gene: TRBV7-9
d_gene: -
j_gene: TRBJ1-2
CDR3nt: TGTGCCAGCAGCCTCCCCAGTAACTATGGCTACACCTTC
CDR3aa: CASSLPSNYGYTF

abundance: -
v_gene: TRBV6-5
d_gene: -
j_gene: TRBJ1-2
CDR3nt: TGTGCCAGCAGCGACAAGCCGTATGGCTACACCTTC
CDR3aa: CASSDKPYGYTF

abundance: -
v_gene: TRBV18
d_gene: TRBD1
j_gene: TRBJ1-6
CDR3nt: TGTGCCAGCTCACGGACCGGAAAATCGACAGGGAGTAATTCACCCCTCCACTTT
CDR3aa: CASSRTGKSTGSNSPLHF

abundance: -
v_gene: TRBV15
d_gene: TRBD2
j_gene: TRBJ2-7
CDR3nt: TGTGCCACCGCCCCGGGGCGGGGGGAAGTCTACGAGCAGTACTTC
CDR3aa: CATAPGRGEVYEQYF

abundance: -
v_gene: TRBV5-1
d_gene: TRBD1
j_gene: TRBJ1-1
CDR3nt: TGCGCCAGCAGCTTCGGGACAGGCCCACCTGAAGCTTTCTTT
CDR3aa: CASSFGTGPPEAFF

abundance: once
v_gene: TRBV24-1
d_gene: TRBD1
j_gene: TRBJ1-5
CDR3nt: TGTGCCACCAGTGATGTACAGGGGCAGCCCCAGCATTTT
CDR3aa: CATSDVQGQPQHF

abundance: once
v_gene: TRBV9
d_gene: -
j_gene: TRBJ2-3
CDR3nt: TGTGCCAGCAGCCTGACTACCCTCACAGATACGCAGTATTTT
CDR3aa: CASSLTTLTDTQYF

abundance: -
v_gene: TRBV18
d_gene: TRBD2
j_gene: TRBJ2-2
CDR3nt: TGTGCCAGCTCACCACCGGGCCTAGCGGCCGATACCGGGGAGCTGTTTTTT
CDR3aa: CASSPPGLAADTGELFF

abundance: once
v_gene: TRBV28
d_gene: -
j_gene: TRBJ2-3
CDR3nt: TGTGCCAGCAGTCCCCCGGGAGCGCGACGGGATACGCAGTATTTT
CDR3aa: CASSPPGARRDTQYF

abundance: -
v_gene: TRBV9
d_gene: -
j_gene: TRBJ1-1
CDR3nt: TGTGCCAGCAGCGTAGGTATGCAGTCGAACACTGAAGCTTTCTTT
CDR3aa: CASSVGMQSNTEAFF